The sequence of this T cell receptor (beta chain) was determined in a study of blood T cell repertoires in COVID-19. In the study overall: The cDNA or gDNA used as material had been derived from T cells, B-cell-depleted T cells, or PBMCs.

Clones were sequenced by immunoSEQ multiplex PCR, and TCRdb holds only the in-frame ones, with some missing. The sample shows 98,000 or so clones, 91% of them seen only once. This TCR came from a human donor in a cohort sampled during active COVID-19. Sequenced: peripheral blood.

The CDR3 DNA is TGTGCCAGCAGTTTATCAGGGAATCTCTACGAGCAGTACTTC. Its protein is CASSLSGNLYEQYF. The chain combines TRBV28 with TRBJ2-7; TRBD1 might be the D (5 bases). Germline CDR1 reads MDHEN; CDR2 reads SYDVKM. Trimming removed 1 base at V and 3 bases at J, with 10 bases between. CDR3 length: 14 amino acids.